These 28 T cell receptor beta chains originate from one sample sequenced in a study of metastatic and nonmetastatic thyroid tumors. TCRdb re-clonotyped the PCR reads via MiXCR. The sample gives tens of thousands of clones, 12% of which show up once; about 10% is in the top ten. Not a single patient had been given any form of treatment at any point before undergoing thyroid surgery. The sequenced sample consisted of tumor tissue. The receptors were gathered from a female donor with papillary thyroid cancer or a benign thyroid nodule (not recorded which). Some clones in this sample may be carry-over from other donors' samples.

This clone was seen ten or more times. The chain employs TRBV20-1 and TRBJ1-5; 8 bases are a match to TRBD1. V lost 4 bases to trimming and J lost 7 bases; unmatched junction nucleotides: 9. Germline V gene data show CDR1 as DFQATT and CDR2 as SNEGSKA (reference sequence). The CDR3 has 14 amino acids. The CDR3 reads CSATQRTGQQPQHF. Written as DNA, the CDR3 is TGCAGTGCTACCCAACGGACAGGGCAACAGCCCCAGCATTTT.

J is TRBJ1-1 and V is TRBV9; a possible D gene is TRBD1 (6 bases). With 1 base removed from V and 3 bases from J, the gap between germline ends came to 13 bases. CDR1 and CDR2 from the germline V gene are SGDLS and YYNGEE. This CDR3 is built from 15 residues. CDR3 bases: TGTGCCAGCAGCGTATTAGGGGGTGGGGACACTGAAGCTTTCTTT. This codes for CASSVLGGGDTEAFF.

In its sample, this clone was seen many times. The chain is built from TRBV18 and TRBJ1-5, with D maybe TRBD1 (6 bases). The V end was cut by 3 bases, the J end by 5 bases, with 14 bases between. The CDR3 is made up of 15 amino acids. Germline loops: CDR1 KGHSH, CDR2 LQKENI. CDR3 protein: CASSPLRGRDQPQHF. The DNA for the CDR3 is TGTGCCAGCTCACCTTTGAGGGGGAGGGATCAGCCCCAGCATTTT.

This clone was recorded a few times. This could be a read error, since a much larger clone is one nucleotide away. The chain uses TRBV30 and TRBJ1-1; D gene uncertain. The CDR3 extends over 13 amino acids. The germline V gene encodes CDR1 GTSNPN and CDR2 SVGIG (reference sequence). V was cut by 2 bases and J by 1 base, with 8 bases left in between. The CDR3 loop is CAWSIVGNTEAFF. CDR3 nucleotide sequence: TGTGCCTGGAGTATCGTCGGGAACACTGAAGCTTTCTTT.

This clone was picked up a small number of times. A clone one base away is much larger, so this may be a read error. The sample has other DNA sequences that encode this CDR3 too. J is TRBJ2-5 and V is TRBV5-1; no firm D call. Germline values: CDR1 SGHRS, CDR2 YFSETQ. The length of the CDR3 is 14 residues. The V and J ends lost 0 bases and 2 bases respectively, with 8 bases between them. Here the CDR3 DNA reads TGCGCCAGCAGCTTGGTCTGGGGACAAGAGACCCAGTACTTC. It encodes CASSLVWGQETQYF.

This clone has just a few counts. Being one base from a much bigger clone, this may be a read error. The V gene is TRBV20-1, the J gene TRBJ2-1; 9 bases line up with TRBD2. The CDR3 totals 14 residues. The germline gives CDR1 DFQATT, CDR2 SNEGSKA (reference sequence). CDR3: CSAPPGLAGNGQFF. The CDR3 DNA reads as TGCAGTGCTCCCCCGGGACTAGCTGGCAATGGGCAGTTCTTC.

Many counts were recorded for this clone. This chain uses TRBV28 with TRBJ1-5; 11 bases line up with TRBD1. The trim removed 3 bases at V and 3 bases at J, leaving 7 bases unmatched. The CDR3 spans 17 residues. Germline lookup yields CDR1 MDHEN and CDR2 SYDVKM. CDR3 DNA: TGTGCCAGCAGTTTGCCCGGGACAGGGGGTTACAATCAGCCCCAGCATTTT. This codes for CASSLPGTGGYNQPQHF. Combining the CDR3 with reference TRBV28 and TRBJ1-5 gives the whole variable domain DVKVTQSSRYLVKRTGEKVFLECVQDMDHENMFWYRQDPGLGLRLIYFSYDVKMKEKGDIPEGYSVSREKKERFSLILESASTNQTSMYLCASSLPGTGGYNQPQHFGDGTRLSIL.

This clone has at least ten counts. A much larger clone lies one base from this, so it may be a read error. This chain connects TRBV11-3 to TRBJ2-7; 8 bases match TRBD1. The germline V gene encodes CDR1 SGHNT and CDR2 YENEEA. V dropped 0 bases and J dropped 5; count of bases not matched to a gene: 3. This CDR3 comprises 14 residues. CDR3 loop: CASSLEDREHEQYF. Here the CDR3 DNA reads TGTGCCAGCAGCTTAGAGGACAGGGAGCACGAGCAGTACTTC.

This clone was detected many times. The V and J genes are TRBV19 and TRBJ1-6; TRBD1 is a possible D gene (5 bases). The CDR3 has 15 amino acids. V lost 5 bases to trimming and J lost 10 bases, with 18 bases between them. Germline values: CDR1 LNHDA, CDR2 SQIVND (reference sequence). The CDR3 loop is CASSPRGGAQSPLHF. The CDR3 nucleotides read TGTGCCAGTAGTCCCCGGGGGGGAGCACAGTCACCCCTCCACTTT. Combining the CDR3 with reference TRBV19 and TRBJ1-6 gives the whole variable domain DGGITQSPKYLFRKEGQNVTLSCEQNLNHDAMYWYRQDPGQGLRLIYYSQIVNDFQKGDIAEGYSVSREKKESFPLTVTSAQKNPTAFYLCASSPRGGAQSPLHFGNGTRLTVT.

Ten or more counts support this clone. The V call is TRBV6-1, the J call TRBJ2-1, with TRBD2 identical over 10 bases. Trimming removed 1 base from V and 9 bases from J; junction bases left unmatched: 15. The CDR3 spans 18 residues. Germline CDR1 reads MNHNS; CDR2 reads SASEGT. The CDR3 loop reads CASSEDVWASGRRGEQFF. CDR3 coding DNA: TGTGCCAGCAGTGAAGACGTTTGGGCTAGCGGGAGACGGGGTGAGCAGTTCTTC.

This clone appeared many times. This rearrangement joins TRBV7-9 to TRBJ2-1; 7 bases are a match to TRBD2. CDR3 length: 16 amino acids. Germline lookup yields CDR1 SEHNR and CDR2 FQNEAQ (reference sequence). J gave up 7 bases and V 3 bases, and 12 bases lay outside the gene matches. The CDR3: CASSFRGGRAGNEQFF. CDR3 sequence (DNA): TGTGCCAGCAGCTTTCGGGGAGGGAGGGCAGGTAATGAGCAGTTCTTC. Filled out from reference TRBV7-9 and TRBJ2-1, the complete variable domain reads DTGVSQNPRHKITKRGQNVTFRCDPISEHNRLYWYRQTLGQGPEFLTYFQNEAQLEKSRLLSDRFSAERPKGSFSTLEIQRTEQGDSAMYLCASSFRGGRAGNEQFFGPGTRLTVL.

The CDR3 bases are TGTGCCAGCAGTTCCTATACCGGGGACACGAGCTCCTACGAGCAGTACTTC. It specifies CASSSYTGDTSSYEQYF. The V and J genes are TRBV28 and TRBJ2-7; the D gene is possibly TRBD1 (6 bases). Germline V gives CDR1 MDHEN, CDR2 SYDVKM. CDR3 size: 17 residues. V lost 4 bases and J lost 0, with 19 bases in between.

This clone was seen at least ten times. V and J are TRBV5-5 and TRBJ1-2, with TRBD1 as a possible D gene (5 bases). The CDR3 has 13 amino acids. V lost 4 bases and J lost 7, with 14 bases in between. Germline-derived CDR1 and CDR2 are SGHKS and YYEKEE (reference sequence). The CDR3 protein is CASSPGGIIGYTF. CDR3 coding DNA: TGTGCCAGCAGCCCCGGGGGTATTATTGGCTACACCTTC.

There are many counts of this clone. In DNA form, the CDR3 reads TGTGCCAGCAGTACCGCCGAGGTAGCGGGGTACAATGAGCAGTTCTTC. Residues: CASSTAEVAGYNEQFF. The chain carries TRBV6-1 and TRBJ2-1, with 8 bases lining up with TRBD2. The CDR3 runs 16 residues. The germline V gene has CDR1 MNHNS and CDR2 SASEGT. V was pared by 5 bases and J by 4 bases, with 10 bases of the junction left unmatched.

This clone was seen repeatedly, ten times or more. CDR3 region: CAWSGGTQPQHF. CDR3 DNA sequence: TGTGCCTGGAGTGGCGGTACTCAGCCCCAGCATTTT. This sequence joins TRBV30 and TRBJ1-5; the D is unclear. CDR3 size: 12 residues. With 1 base removed from V and 6 bases from J, the gap between germline ends came to 7 bases. Germline CDR1 GTSNPN, CDR2 SVGIG (reference sequence).

This clone was found many times. The chain couples TRBV27 to TRBJ2-7, with D possibly matching TRBD1 (6 bases). V was clipped by 4 bases and J by 5 bases, with 12 bases between them. This CDR3 is 13 amino acids long. In germline, CDR1 is MNHEY, CDR2 SMNVEV (reference sequence). CDR3 nucleotide sequence: TGTGCCAGCAGTTCGACAGGCCGGCACGAGCAGTACTTC. Protein product: CASSSTGRHEQYF.

This chain connects TRBV2 to TRBJ2-4; D possibly corresponds to TRBD2 (6 bases). The V gene's germline CDR1 is SNHLY and CDR2 FYNNEI. V lost 6 bases and J lost 1, with 13 bases in between. This CDR3 spans 15 amino acids. This chain's CDR3 is CASRGGSLAKNIQYF. DNA of the CDR3: TGTGCCAGCAGGGGAGGTTCCCTTGCCAAAAACATTCAGTACTTC.

Ten or more counts support this clone. The V and J genes are TRBV2 and TRBJ2-1, with TRBD2 matching over 12 bases. CDR1 and CDR2 from the germline V gene are SNHLY and FYNNEI. The CDR3 is 15 amino acids. V dropped 9 bases and J dropped 7; count of bases not matched to a gene: 10. In nucleotides, the CDR3 is TGTGCCAGGACTAGCGGGAGTAGTGGAAGGAATGAGCAGTTCTTC. This codes for CARTSGSSGRNEQFF.

V is TRBV9 and J is TRBJ2-4; D is undetermined. Trimming removed 4 bases from V and 10 bases from J, with 12 bases in between. The CDR3 runs 12 residues. The germline V gene has CDR1 SGDLS and CDR2 YYNGEE. Written as DNA, the CDR3 is TGTGCCAGCAGCACCTCCTTAGAGATTCAGTACTTC. Translation gives CASSTSLEIQYF.

The chain joins TRBV11-2 to TRBJ2-1; TRBD2 is a possible D gene (6 bases). The germline CDR1 and CDR2 sequences are SGHAT and FQNNGV. CDR3 size: 15 residues. The V and J ends lost 4 bases and 2 bases respectively, with 12 bases between them. In nucleotides, the CDR3 is TGTGCCAGCAGCTCGGGACTCTTTACCTACAATGAGCAGTTCTTC. Translating it yields CASSSGLFTYNEQFF.

Only a few counts were recorded for this clone. J is TRBJ2-1 and V is TRBV30; 13 nucleotides agree with TRBD2. V lost 5 bases, J lost 7 bases, and 8 bases stayed unmatched. Germline V gene data show CDR1 as GTSNPN and CDR2 as SVGIG (reference sequence). The CDR3 totals 15 residues. The CDR3 nucleotides read TGTGCCTGGCAACCAGGACTAGCGGGAGAAAATGAGCAGTTCTTC. Protein sequence: CAWQPGLAGENEQFF.

Many counts were recorded for this clone. This may stem from a read error, because a much larger clone lies one nucleotide away. The chain joins TRBV19 to TRBJ1-1; weak D call: TRBD1 (5 bases). Trimming removed 11 bases from V and 1 base from J, with 17 bases in between. Germline CDR1 LNHDA, CDR2 SQIVND (reference sequence). The CDR3 runs to 14 residues. CDR3 sequence reads: CAGEGRTPNTEAFF. Here the CDR3 DNA reads TGTGCCGGTGAAGGGAGGACACCGAACACTGAAGCTTTCTTT.

This clone was detected many times. This sequence joins TRBV10-2 and TRBJ2-5; D gene uncertain. There are 14 residues in the CDR3. Trimming shortened V by 2 bases and J by 5 bases, and 12 bases separated the two germline ends. Germline V lookup: CDR1 WSHSY, CDR2 SAAADI. The DNA of the CDR3 is TGCGCCAGCAGTGAGGTGGTGGGGTTGGAGACCCAGTACTTC. This translates into CASSEVVGLETQYF.

This clone was counted ten times or more. The genes are TRBV20-1 and TRBJ1-2, with no clear D. This CDR3 region has 15 residues. Deletions cut 3 bases from V and 2 bases from J, with 16 bases between. The germline CDR1 and CDR2 sequences are DFQATT and SNEGSKA (reference sequence). The CDR3 coding sequence is TGCAGTGCTAGGATAGAGAGCGAGTACAACTATGGCTACACCTTC. This encodes CSARIESEYNYGYTF.

The sample holds many counts of this clone. The genes are TRBV2 and TRBJ1-3, with a possible D match to TRBD1 (6 bases). CDR3 length: 15 amino acids. CDR1 and CDR2 from the germline V gene are SNHLY and FYNNEI. V lost 6 bases to trimming and J lost 0 bases, with 12 bases between them. The CDR3 bases are TGTGCCAGCAGCGGACAGTCCGTCTCTGGAAACACCATATATTTT. As protein: CASSGQSVSGNTIYF.

This chain joins TRBV9 and TRBJ2-5, with TRBD2 matching 10 bases. CDR1 is SGDLS and CDR2 is YYNGEE in the germline V gene. The CDR3 spans 19 residues. V trimming: 4 bases; J trimming: 7 bases; junction bases outside the gene matches: 22. The CDR3 reads CASSPQTSGRSPDIVTQYF. CDR3 DNA sequence: TGTGCCAGCAGCCCACAGACTAGCGGGCGTAGTCCAGACATAGTGACCCAGTACTTC.

A note on this clone: The junction does not match germline at one end; this may be a read error. The V gene is TRBV13, the J gene TRBJ2-7, with 12 bases matching TRBD1. Looked up from germline, CDR1 is PRHDT and CDR2 is FYEKMQ (reference sequence). This CDR3 has 19 amino acids. The DNA of the CDR3 is TGTGCCAGCAGCCCCCGCTGGGGACAGGGGGCTCTCTCTTCCTATGAGCAGTACTTC. This gives the protein CASSPRWGQGALSSYEQYF.

Turning to this clone: Just one base apart from a much larger clone, this may be a read error. The V gene is TRBV5-4, the J gene TRBJ2-5, with D tentatively TRBD1 or TRBD2 (5 bases each). Trimming shortened V by 4 bases and J by 2 bases, and 9 bases separated the two germline ends. Germline CDR1 and CDR2: SGHNT and YYREEE (reference sequence). This CDR3 spans 13 amino acids. The CDR3 DNA reads as TGTGCCAGCAGCGGGACGGTGCAAGAGACCCAGTACTTC. It specifies CASSGTVQETQYF.